This T cell receptor beta chain emerged from a study of response to subunit inactivated influenza vaccine. Study-wide findings and caveats: It was suggested by the authors that few new T cells are recruited by each seasonal influenza vaccination.

A word on this clonotype: What it binds is not known.

Germline V gene data show CDR1 as SGHRS and CDR2 as YFSETQ. Deletions cut 0 bases from V and 9 bases from J, with 12 bases between. The CDR3 spans 14 residues. Via MiXCR, TCRdb re-called the RT-PCR reads, giving one row per CDR3 protein. The sample contains under 750,000 distinct CDR3 sequences, about 12% of which appear only once. The starting material was PBMCs from blood, obtained on the day of vaccination. The V gene is TRBV5-1, the J gene TRBJ2-2; D may be TRBD1 (6 bases). The source of this sequence is a man aged 45 to 65 who received an inactivated influenza vaccine. The CDR3 coding sequence is TGCGCCAGCAGCTTGGGGGGGACATCGAGGGAGCTGTTTTTT. It is translated as CASSLGGTSRELFF. Filled out from reference TRBV5-1 and TRBJ2-2, the complete variable domain reads KAGVTQTPRYLIKTRGQQVTLSCSPISGHRSVSWYQQTPGQGLQFLFEYFSETQRNKGNFPGRFSGRQFSNSRSEMNVSTLELGDSALYLCASSLGGTSRELFFGEGSRLTVL.